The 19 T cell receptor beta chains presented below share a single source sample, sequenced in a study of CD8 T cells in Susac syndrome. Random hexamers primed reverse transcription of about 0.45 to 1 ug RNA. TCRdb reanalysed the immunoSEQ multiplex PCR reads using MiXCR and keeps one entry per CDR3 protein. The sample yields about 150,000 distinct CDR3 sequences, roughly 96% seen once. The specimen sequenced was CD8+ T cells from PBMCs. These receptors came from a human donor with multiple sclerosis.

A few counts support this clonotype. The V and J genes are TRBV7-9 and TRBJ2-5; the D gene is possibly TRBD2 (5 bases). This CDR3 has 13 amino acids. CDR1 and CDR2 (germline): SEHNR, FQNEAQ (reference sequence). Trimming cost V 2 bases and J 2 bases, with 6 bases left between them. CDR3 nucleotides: TGTGCCAGCAGCTTATCGGGGCAAGAGACCCAGTACTTC. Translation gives CASSLSGQETQYF.

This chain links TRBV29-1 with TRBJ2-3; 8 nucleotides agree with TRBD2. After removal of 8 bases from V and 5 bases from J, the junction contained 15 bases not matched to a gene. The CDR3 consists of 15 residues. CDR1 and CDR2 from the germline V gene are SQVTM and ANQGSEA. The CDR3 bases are TGCAGCTTTGGGTTGCCGGGGGGGCGGGTAGATACGCAGTATTTT. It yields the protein CSFGLPGGRVDTQYF.

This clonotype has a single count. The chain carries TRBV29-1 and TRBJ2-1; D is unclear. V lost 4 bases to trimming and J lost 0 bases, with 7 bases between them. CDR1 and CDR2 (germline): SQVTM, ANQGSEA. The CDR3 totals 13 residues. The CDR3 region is CSVASPSYNEQFF. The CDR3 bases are TGCAGCGTTGCCAGCCCCTCCTACAATGAGCAGTTCTTC.

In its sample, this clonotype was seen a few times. Here the CDR3 reads CSAYTGELFF. As DNA, the CDR3 is TGCAGCGCCTATACCGGGGAGCTGTTTTTT. The chain uses TRBV29-1 and TRBJ2-2; D gene ambiguous. CDR1 is SQVTM and CDR2 is ANQGSEA in the germline V gene. The CDR3 sequence is 10 residues long. Trimming pared 7 bases from V and 5 bases from J, leaving 5 bases between.

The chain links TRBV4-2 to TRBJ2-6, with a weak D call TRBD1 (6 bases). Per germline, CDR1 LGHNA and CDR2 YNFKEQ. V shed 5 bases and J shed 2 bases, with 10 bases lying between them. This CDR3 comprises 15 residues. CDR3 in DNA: TGTGCCAGCAGCAAGAGGGACACTGGGGCCAACGTCCTGACTTTC. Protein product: CASSKRDTGANVLTF.

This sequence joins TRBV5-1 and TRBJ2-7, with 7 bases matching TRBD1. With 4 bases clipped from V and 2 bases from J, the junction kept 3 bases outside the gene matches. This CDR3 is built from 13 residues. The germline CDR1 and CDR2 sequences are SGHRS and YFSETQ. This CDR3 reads CASSMGQTYEQYF. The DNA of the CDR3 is TGCGCCAGCAGCATGGGACAGACCTACGAGCAGTACTTC.

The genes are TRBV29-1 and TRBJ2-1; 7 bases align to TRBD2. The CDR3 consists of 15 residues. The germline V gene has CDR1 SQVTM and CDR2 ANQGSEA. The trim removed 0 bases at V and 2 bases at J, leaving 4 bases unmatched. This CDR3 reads CSVEDPAGPYNEQFF. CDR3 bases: TGCAGCGTTGAAGATCCAGCGGGACCCTACAATGAGCAGTTCTTC.

The CDR3 bases are TGTGCCAGCAGTGAATTGGGGGCAGATAATTCACCCCTCCACTTT. Protein product: CASSELGADNSPLHF. The V and J genes are TRBV6-4 and TRBJ1-6, with D perhaps TRBD1 (6 bases). The CDR3 consists of 15 residues. Trimming took 3 bases from V and 5 from J, leaving 11 bases between them. Germline CDR1 MRHNA, CDR2 SNTAGT.

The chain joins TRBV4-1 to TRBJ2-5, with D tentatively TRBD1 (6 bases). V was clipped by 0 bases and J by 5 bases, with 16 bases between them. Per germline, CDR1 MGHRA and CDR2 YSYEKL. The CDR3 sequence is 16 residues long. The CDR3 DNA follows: TGCGCCAGCAGCCAAGAATCTGTGGGGGCCGGGGAGACCCAGTACTTC. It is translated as CASSQESVGAGETQYF.

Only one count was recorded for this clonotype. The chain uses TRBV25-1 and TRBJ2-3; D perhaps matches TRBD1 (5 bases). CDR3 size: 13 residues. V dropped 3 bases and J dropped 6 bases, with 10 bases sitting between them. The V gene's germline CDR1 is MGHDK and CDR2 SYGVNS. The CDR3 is CASSDPRADTQYF. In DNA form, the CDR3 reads TGTGCCAGCAGTGATCCCAGGGCGGATACGCAGTATTTT.

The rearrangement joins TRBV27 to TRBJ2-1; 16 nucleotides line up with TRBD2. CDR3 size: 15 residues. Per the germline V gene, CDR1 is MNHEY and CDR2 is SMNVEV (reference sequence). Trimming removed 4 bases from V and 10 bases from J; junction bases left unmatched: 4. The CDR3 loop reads CASSSGLAGGPEQFF. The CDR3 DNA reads TGTGCCAGCAGTTCGGGACTAGCGGGGGGGCCGGAGCAGTTCTTC.

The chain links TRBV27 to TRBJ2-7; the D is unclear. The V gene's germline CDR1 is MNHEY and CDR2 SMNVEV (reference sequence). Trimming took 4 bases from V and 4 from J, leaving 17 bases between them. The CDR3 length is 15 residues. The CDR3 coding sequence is TGTGCCAGCAGTTCCCGGCCACCTGGACGGTACGAGCAGTACTTC. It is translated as CASSSRPPGRYEQYF.

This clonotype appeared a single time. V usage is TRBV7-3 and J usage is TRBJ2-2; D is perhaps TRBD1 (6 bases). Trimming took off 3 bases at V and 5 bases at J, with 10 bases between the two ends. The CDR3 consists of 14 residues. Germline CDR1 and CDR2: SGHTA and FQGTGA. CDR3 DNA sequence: TGTGCCAGCAGCTTGACAGGTTCAACCGGGGAGCTGTTTTTT. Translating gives CASSLTGSTGELFF.

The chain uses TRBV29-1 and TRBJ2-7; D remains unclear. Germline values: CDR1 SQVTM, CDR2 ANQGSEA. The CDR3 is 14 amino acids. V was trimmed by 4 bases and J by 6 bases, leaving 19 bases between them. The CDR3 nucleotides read TGCAGCGTTGGTGGAACCTTTCTCGCTACCGAGCAGTACTTC. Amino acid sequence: CSVGGTFLATEQYF.

This CDR3 reads CASSEYPEAGTSTDTQYF. DNA for the CDR3: TGTGCCAGCAGTGAATACCCAGAAGCGGGGACCTCCACAGATACGCAGTATTTT. The V call is TRBV25-1, the J call TRBJ2-3, with TRBD2 matching over 7 bases. The CDR3 spans 18 residues. The germline CDR1 and CDR2 sequences are MGHDK and SYGVNS. With V trimmed by 0 bases and J by 2 bases, 11 bases remained unmatched.

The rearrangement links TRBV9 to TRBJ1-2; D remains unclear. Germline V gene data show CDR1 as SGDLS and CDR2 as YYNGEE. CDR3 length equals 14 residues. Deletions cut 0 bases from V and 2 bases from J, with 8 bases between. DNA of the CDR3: TGTGCCAGCAGCGTAGATGGCAACAACTATGGCTACACCTTC. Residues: CASSVDGNNYGYTF.

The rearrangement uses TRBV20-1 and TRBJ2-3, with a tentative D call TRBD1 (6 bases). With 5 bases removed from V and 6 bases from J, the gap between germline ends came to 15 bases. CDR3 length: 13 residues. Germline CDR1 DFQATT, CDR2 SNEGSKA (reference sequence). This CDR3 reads CSAQPEGEDTQYF. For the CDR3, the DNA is TGCAGTGCTCAGCCTGAGGGGGAGGATACGCAGTATTTT.

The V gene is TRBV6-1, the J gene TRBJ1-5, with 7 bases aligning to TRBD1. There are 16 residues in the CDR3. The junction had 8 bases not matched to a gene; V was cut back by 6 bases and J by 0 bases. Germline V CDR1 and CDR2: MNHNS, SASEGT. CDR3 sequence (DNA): TGTGCCAGCAGGGGAGGGACAGCTTATAGCAATCAGCCCCAGCATTTT. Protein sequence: CASRGGTAYSNQPQHF.

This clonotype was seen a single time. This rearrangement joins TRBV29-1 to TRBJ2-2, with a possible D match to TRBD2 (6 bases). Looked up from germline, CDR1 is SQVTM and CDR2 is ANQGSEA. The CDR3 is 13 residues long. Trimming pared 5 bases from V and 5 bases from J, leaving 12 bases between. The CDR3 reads CSVSQGGTGELFF. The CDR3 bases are TGCAGCGTTAGCCAGGGAGGTACCGGGGAGCTGTTTTTT.